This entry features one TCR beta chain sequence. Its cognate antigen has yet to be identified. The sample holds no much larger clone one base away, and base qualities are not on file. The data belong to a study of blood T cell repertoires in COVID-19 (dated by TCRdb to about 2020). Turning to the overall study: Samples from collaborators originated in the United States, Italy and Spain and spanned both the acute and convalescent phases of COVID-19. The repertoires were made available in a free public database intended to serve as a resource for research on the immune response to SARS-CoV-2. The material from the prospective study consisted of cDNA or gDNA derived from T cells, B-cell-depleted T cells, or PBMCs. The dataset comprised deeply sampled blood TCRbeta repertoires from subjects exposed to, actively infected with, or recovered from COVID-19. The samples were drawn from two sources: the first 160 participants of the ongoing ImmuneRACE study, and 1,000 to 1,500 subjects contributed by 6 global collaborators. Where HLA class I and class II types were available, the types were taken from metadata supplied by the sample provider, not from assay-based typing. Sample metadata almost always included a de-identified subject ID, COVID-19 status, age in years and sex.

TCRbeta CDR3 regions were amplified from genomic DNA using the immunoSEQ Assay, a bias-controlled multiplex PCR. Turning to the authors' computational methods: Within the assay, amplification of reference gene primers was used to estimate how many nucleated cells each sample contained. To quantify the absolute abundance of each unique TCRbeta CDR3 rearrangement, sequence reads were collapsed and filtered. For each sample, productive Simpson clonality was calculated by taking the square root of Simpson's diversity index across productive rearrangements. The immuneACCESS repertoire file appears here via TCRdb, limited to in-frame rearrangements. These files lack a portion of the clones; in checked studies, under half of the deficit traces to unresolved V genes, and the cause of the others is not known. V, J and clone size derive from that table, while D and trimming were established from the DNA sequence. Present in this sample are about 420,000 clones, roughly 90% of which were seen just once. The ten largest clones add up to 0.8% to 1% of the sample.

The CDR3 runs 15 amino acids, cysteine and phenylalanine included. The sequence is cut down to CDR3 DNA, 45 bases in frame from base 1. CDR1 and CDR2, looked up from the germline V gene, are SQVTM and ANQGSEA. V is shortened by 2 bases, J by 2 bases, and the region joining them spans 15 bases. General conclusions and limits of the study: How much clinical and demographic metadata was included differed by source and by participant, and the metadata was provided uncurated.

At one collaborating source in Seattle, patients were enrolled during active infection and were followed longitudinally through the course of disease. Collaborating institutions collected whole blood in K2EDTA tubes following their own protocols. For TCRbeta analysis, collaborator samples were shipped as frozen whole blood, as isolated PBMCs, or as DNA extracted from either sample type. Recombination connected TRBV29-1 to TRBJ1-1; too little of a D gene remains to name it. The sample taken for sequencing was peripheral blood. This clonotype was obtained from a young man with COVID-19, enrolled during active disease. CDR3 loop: CSVENRGVSNTEAFF. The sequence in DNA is TGCAGCGTTGAAAATCGTGGAGTATCCAACACTGAAGCTTTCTTT.